The clone carrying this TCR beta chain has just one count. These data belong to a study of OX40 agonist ivuxolimab in advanced cancers. The table came from immunoSEQ multiplex PCR; TCRdb's copy has only in-frame clones and leaves some out. Of about 35,000 clones listed, approximately 92% are singletons. Trimming took 0 bases from V and 5 from J, leaving 11 bases between them. This CDR3 is built from 14 residues. Germline loops: CDR1 SGHDT, CDR2 YYEEEE. The sequences come from CD4+ or CD8+ T cells sorted from blood, collected in a trial of the OX40 agonist ivuxolimab. The rearrangement uses TRBV5-6 and TRBJ2-5, with D uncertain. This TCR was sampled from an adult with an advanced solid tumor such as melanoma, head and neck, liver or kidney cancer. The CDR3 DNA sequence: TGTGCCAGCAGCTTGGGGGCGACTGCGGAGACCCAGTACTTC. Its protein product is CASSLGATAETQYF.